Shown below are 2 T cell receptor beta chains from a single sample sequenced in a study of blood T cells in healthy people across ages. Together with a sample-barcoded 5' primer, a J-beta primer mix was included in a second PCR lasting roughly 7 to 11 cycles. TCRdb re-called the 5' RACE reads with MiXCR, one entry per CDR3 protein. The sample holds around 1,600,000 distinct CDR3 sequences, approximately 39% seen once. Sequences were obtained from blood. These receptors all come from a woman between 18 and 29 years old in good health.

The CDR3: CASSLEAGDNEQFF. In DNA form, the CDR3 reads TGTGCCAGCAGCCTGGAGGCAGGCGACAATGAGCAGTTCTTC. V is TRBV7-8 and J is TRBJ2-1, with D tentatively TRBD2 (5 bases). The CDR3 has 14 amino acids. Germline assignment: CDR1 SGHVS and CDR2 FQNEAQ. Trimming stripped 5 bases from V and 5 bases from J, with 13 bases between.

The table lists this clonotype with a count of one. DNA of the CDR3: TGCGCCAGCAGCCCTTCCTCCGGGACTAGCGGGAGGGATACGCAGTATTTT. It yields the protein CASSPSSGTSGRDTQYF. V usage is TRBV5-1 and J usage is TRBJ2-3; the match to TRBD2 covers 15 bases. The J segment lost 6 bases and the V segment lost 4 bases, leaving 9 bases of the junction unmatched. The CDR3 sequence is 17 residues long. The germline CDR1 and CDR2 sequences are SGHRS and YFSETQ.